These 25 T cell receptor beta chains came from one sample sequenced in a study of T cells in Graves' hyperthyroidism and ophthalmopathy. Template material for amplifying TCR beta CDR3 regions consisted of RNA transcripts. The TCR CDR3 was amplified in a first-round RT-PCR using the HTBI primer set. TCRdb reanalysed the multiplex PCR reads using MiXCR and keeps one entry per CDR3 protein. The table lists about 580,000 distinct CDR3 sequences, under 60% of them singletons. The material sequenced was peripheral blood or thyroid tissue (not recorded which). These TCRs come from a woman aged 18-35 years with Graves' hyperthyroidism.

J is TRBJ1-1 and V is TRBV2; a possible D gene is TRBD1 (5 bases). This CDR3 is built from 13 residues. The ends were cut back, 7 bases at V and 1 base at J, with 10 bases in the middle. Germline-derived CDR1 and CDR2 are SNHLY and FYNNEI. For the CDR3, the DNA is TGTGCCAGCATGAAGGGGACGAACACTGAAGCTTTCTTT. It translates to CASMKGTNTEAFF. Complete variable domain (other parts from reference TRBV2 and TRBJ1-1): EPEVTQTPSHQVTQMGQEVILRCVPISNHLYFYWYRQILGQKVEFLVSFYNNEISEKSEIFDDQFSVERPDGSNFTLKIRSTKLEDSAMYFCASMKGTNTEAFFGQGTRLTVV.

The sample holds many counts of this clonotype. The DNA of the CDR3 is TGTGCCAGCAGTGACGGCAGAGGGGGCAATCAGCCCCAGCATTTT. Translation: CASSDGRGGNQPQHF. The gene calls are TRBV2 and TRBJ1-5; D might be TRBD1 (5 bases). This CDR3 spans 15 amino acids. Germline lookup yields CDR1 SNHLY and CDR2 FYNNEI. The V end lost 3 bases, the J end lost 2 bases, and 11 bases lay between the germline ends. Full variable domain (rest looked up from reference TRBV2 and TRBJ1-5): EPEVTQTPSHQVTQMGQEVILRCVPISNHLYFYWYRQILGQKVEFLVSFYNNEISEKSEIFDDQFSVERPDGSNFTLKIRSTKLEDSAMYFCASSDGRGGNQPQHFGDGTRLSIL.

The chain carries TRBV29-1 and TRBJ2-3, with D possibly being TRBD2 (6 bases). V gave up 6 bases and J gave up 7 bases, with 8 bases separating them. CDR3 length equals 10 residues. The V gene's germline CDR1 is SQVTM and CDR2 ANQGSEA. CDR3 DNA: TGCAGCGTCGGCGGGAATACGCAGTATTTT. Encoded protein: CSVGGNTQYF.

The V gene is TRBV7-3, the J gene TRBJ2-1; TRBD2 matches at 7 bases. Germline-derived CDR1 and CDR2 are SGHTA and FQGTGA. V lost 0 bases to trimming and J lost 7 bases; unmatched junction nucleotides: 9. This CDR3 contains 16 residues. The CDR3 nucleotides read TGTGCCAGCAGCTTAACGTCTGCGGGAGTGTATAATGAGCAGTTCTTC. Its protein product is CASSLTSAGVYNEQFF.

J is TRBJ2-3 and V is TRBV24-1; 9 nucleotides match TRBD1. J gave up 2 bases and V 4 bases, and 9 bases lay outside the gene matches. The CDR3 runs to 17 residues. CDR1 KGHDR and CDR2 SFDVKD come from the germline V gene. In DNA, the CDR3 is TGTGCCACCAGTGACCGTGGACAGGGGCGGATCACAGATACGCAGTATTTT. Its protein is CATSDRGQGRITDTQYF.

The rearrangement links TRBV15 to TRBJ1-4; the match to TRBD1 covers 11 bases. Losses at the gene ends were 1 base for V and 2 bases for J; bases not matched to a gene: 0. This CDR3 region has 16 residues. Germline CDR1 reads LNHNV; CDR2 reads YYDKDF (reference sequence). The CDR3 loop reads CATSRGDRGTNEKLFF. For the CDR3, the DNA is TGTGCCACCAGCAGAGGGGACAGGGGGACTAATGAAAAACTGTTTTTT.

This clonotype was recorded many times. The chain combines TRBV25-1 with TRBJ2-7; D may be TRBD1 or TRBD2 (5 bases each). V lost 0 bases to trimming and J lost 4 bases, with 13 bases between them. There are 15 residues in the CDR3. CDR1 and CDR2 from the germline V gene are MGHDK and SYGVNS. The CDR3 spells CASSEYLRGRYEQYF. CDR3 sequence (DNA): TGTGCCAGCAGTGAATATTTGAGGGGCAGGTACGAGCAGTACTTC.

This clonotype appeared a few times. The V and J genes are TRBV20-1 and TRBJ2-2, with TRBD1 as a possible D gene (5 bases). The V gene's germline CDR1 is DFQATT and CDR2 SNEGSKA (reference sequence). Trimming took off 1 base at V and 8 bases at J, with 5 bases between the two ends. The CDR3 has 11 residues. The CDR3 region has the DNA TGCAGTGCTAGAGGGACAGGGGAGCTGTTTTTT. The encoded protein is CSARGTGELFF.

The chain carries TRBV7-9 and TRBJ1-1, with unresolved D. Trimming pared 5 bases from V and 6 bases from J, leaving 13 bases between. This CDR3 contains 13 residues. Germline CDR1 SEHNR, CDR2 FQNEAQ (reference sequence). For the CDR3, the DNA is TGTGCCAGCAGCCAAGCTCTGGTTGCTGAAGCTTTCTTT. Its translation is CASSQALVAEAFF.

In this sample, this clonotype turned up a few times. The J gene is TRBJ2-2, the V gene TRBV20-1; 10 nucleotides agree with TRBD2. The V gene end was trimmed by 3 bases and the J gene end by 6 bases; junction bases not matched to a gene: 10. CDR3 length: 16 amino acids. Germline V gene sequence: CDR1 DFQATT, CDR2 SNEGSKA (reference sequence). CDR3 sequence reads: CSASSPSGRWAGELFF. The DNA of the CDR3 is TGCAGTGCTAGCTCCCCTAGCGGGAGATGGGCCGGGGAGCTGTTTTTT.

The chain has TRBV7-3 and TRBJ1-2, with D uncertain. Trimming pared 4 bases from V and 6 bases from J, leaving 15 bases between. CDR1 and CDR2 (germline): SGHTA, FQGTGA. This CDR3 comprises 14 residues. CDR3 sequence reads: CASSSSGPTDGYTF. In DNA, the CDR3 is TGTGCCAGCAGCTCTAGCGGGCCCACAGATGGCTACACCTTC. Full variable domain (missing parts from reference TRBV7-3 and TRBJ1-2): GAGVSQTPSNKVTEKGKYVELRCDPISGHTALYWYRQSLGQGPEFLIYFQGTGAADDSGLPNDRFFAVRPEGSVSTLKIQRTERGDSAVYLCASSSSGPTDGYTFGSGTRLTVV.

The rearrangement links TRBV20-1 to TRBJ1-1; 8 positions match TRBD1. This CDR3 is 12 amino acids long. Trimming cost V 4 bases and J 4 bases; bases outside gene matches: 2. Looked up from germline, CDR1 is DFQATT and CDR2 is SNEGSKA (reference sequence). Here the CDR3 DNA reads TGCAGTGCTACGCAGGGGGCCACTGAAGCTTTCTTT. Amino acid sequence: CSATQGATEAFF.

The table lists this clonotype with many counts. The genes are TRBV19 and TRBJ1-3, with unresolved D. The CDR3 totals 15 residues. Germline CDR1 LNHDA, CDR2 SQIVND (reference sequence). Trimming took 4 bases from V and 0 from J, leaving 10 bases between them. The CDR3 coding sequence is TGTGCCAGTAGTAGACCGGTGAGCTCTGGAAACACCATATATTTT. Its protein is CASSRPVSSGNTIYF.

With regard to this clonotype: This may stem from a read error, because a much larger clone lies one nucleotide away. The chain has TRBV7-2 and TRBJ2-7; TRBD2 is a possible D gene (5 bases). CDR1 is SGHTA, CDR2 FQGNSA, per germline. This CDR3 has 15 residues. CDR3 sequence (DNA): TGTGCCAGCAGCTCGTTCAAGCGGATTTTTGGGGAGCAGCACTTC. This encodes CASSSFKRIFGEQHF.

This clonotype was detected many times. The chain links TRBV3-1 to TRBJ2-7; no clear D. Germline loops: CDR1 LGHDT, CDR2 YNNKEL (reference sequence). Between the trimmed V and J ends, which lost 1 base and 7 bases, there was a span of 8 bases. The CDR3 covers 12 residues. CDR3 nucleotide sequence: TGTGCCAGCAGCCAAGGCCTACGAGAGCAGTACTTC. Its protein product is CASSQGLREQYF.

At least ten counts were recorded for this clonotype. The chain recombines TRBV6-8 with TRBJ1-6, with a tentative D call TRBD1 (6 bases). Germline CDR1 and CDR2: MNHGY and SAAAGT. The CDR3 runs to 17 residues. With 4 bases removed from V and 8 bases from J, the gap between germline ends came to 21 bases. CDR3 nucleotide sequence: TGTGCCAGCAGTTTCCCCTTAGGGAGGGGGATCGATTCACCCCTCCACTTT. Translated, it gives CASSFPLGRGIDSPLHF.

This clonotype occurred many times. V gene TRBV13 combines with J gene TRBJ2-7; 9 bases agree with TRBD1. The germline V gene encodes CDR1 PRHDT and CDR2 FYEKMQ (reference sequence). Losses at the gene ends were 5 bases for V and 3 bases for J; bases not matched to a gene: 5. The CDR3 sequence is 14 residues long. The CDR3 loop is CASSPRDRDYEQYF. CDR3 nucleotide sequence: TGTGCCAGCAGCCCACGGGACAGGGACTACGAGCAGTACTTC.

On this clonotype: A much larger clonotype is one base distant, so this may be a read error. The chain links TRBV20-1 to TRBJ1-4; possible D gene TRBD1, 5 bases. Trimming took 8 bases from V and 8 from J, leaving 18 bases between them. CDR1 is DFQATT and CDR2 is SNEGSKA in the germline V gene (reference sequence). The CDR3 sequence is 13 residues long. CDR3 in DNA: TGCAGTACCATCGACAGTTATCAAGAAAAACTGTTTTTT. Residues: CSTIDSYQEKLFF.

Notes on this clonotype: A read error may account for a junction end that differs from germline. The chain combines TRBV24-1 with TRBJ2-2, with D uncertain. CDR1 and CDR2 from the germline V gene are KGHDR and SFDVKD. This CDR3 comprises 14 residues. As DNA, the CDR3 is TGTGCCAGCAGTTACGCGGTGGGAACCGGGGAGCTGTTTTTT. It translates to CASSYAVGTGELFF.

The chain is built from TRBV15 and TRBJ2-1; D may be TRBD2 (6 bases). Germline V gene lookup returns CDR1 LNHNV and CDR2 YYDKDF (reference sequence). The CDR3 is 20 residues long. With 0 bases removed from V and 1 base from J, the gap between germline ends came to 22 bases. The CDR3 DNA follows: TGTGCCACCAGCAGAGATCTCCCTAGCTCCGAGGCGGGATCCTACAATGAGCAGTTCTTC. This encodes CATSRDLPSSEAGSYNEQFF.

The chain uses TRBV20-1 and TRBJ2-7; maybe TRBD1 (5 bases). The CDR3 is 15 amino acids. Trimming shortened V by 6 bases and J by 4 bases, and 22 bases separated the two germline ends. CDR1 DFQATT and CDR2 SNEGSKA come from the germline V gene (reference sequence). In DNA form, the CDR3 reads TGCAGTGCCCCTGAACCAGGGTCAAAGAATTACGAGCAGTACTTC. Amino acids: CSAPEPGSKNYEQYF.

This clonotype occurred many times. The chain is built from TRBV20-1 and TRBJ2-5; TRBD2 might be the D (5 bases). Trimming removed 2 bases from V and 4 bases from J, with 11 bases in between. The CDR3 covers 13 residues. Germline lookup yields CDR1 DFQATT and CDR2 SNEGSKA (reference sequence). Here the CDR3 DNA reads TGCAGTGCTAGACTCGGGATTCGAGAGACCCAGTACTTC. This gives the protein CSARLGIRETQYF.

This clonotype was detected many times. J is TRBJ2-2 and V is TRBV7-2; D is undetermined. This CDR3 has 12 residues. V was shortened by 5 bases and J by 6 bases, with 7 bases between the two germline ends. Germline V lookup: CDR1 SGHTA, CDR2 FQGNSA. CDR3 DNA: TGTGCCAGCAGCATCCTGGCCGGGGAGCTGTTTTTT. This translates into CASSILAGELFF.

Of note for this clonotype: A read error may account for a junction end that differs from germline. V is TRBV15 and J is TRBJ1-3; unclear D gene. Germline lookup yields CDR1 LNHNV and CDR2 YYDKDF (reference sequence). The CDR3 spans 13 residues. CDR3 coding DNA: TGTGCCACCAGCAGAGATGGTGGCGCGGATTATTGTTTT. Residues: CATSRDGGADYCF.

This clonotype came up many times. The chain employs TRBV20-1 and TRBJ1-5; D gene ambiguous. The V end lost 2 bases, the J end lost 3 bases, and 14 bases lay between the germline ends. This CDR3 spans 15 amino acids. The germline V gene has CDR1 DFQATT and CDR2 SNEGSKA (reference sequence). In DNA form, the CDR3 reads TGCAGTGCTAGACCCGGAAGGTGGGCCAATCAGCCCCAGCATTTT. Encoded protein: CSARPGRWANQPQHF.